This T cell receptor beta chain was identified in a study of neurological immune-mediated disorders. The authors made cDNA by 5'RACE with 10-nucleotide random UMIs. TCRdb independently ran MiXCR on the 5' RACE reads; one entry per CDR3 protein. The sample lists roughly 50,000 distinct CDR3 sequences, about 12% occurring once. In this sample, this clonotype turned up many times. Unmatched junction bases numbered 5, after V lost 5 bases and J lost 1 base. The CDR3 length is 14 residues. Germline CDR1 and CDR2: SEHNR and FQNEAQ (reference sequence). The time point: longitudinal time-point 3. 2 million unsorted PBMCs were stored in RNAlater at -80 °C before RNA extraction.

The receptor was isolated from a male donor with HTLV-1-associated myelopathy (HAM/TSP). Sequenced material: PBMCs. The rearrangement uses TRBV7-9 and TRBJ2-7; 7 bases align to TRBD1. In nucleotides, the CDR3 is TGTGCCAGCAGCCCATCGGGACAGTCCTACGAGCAGTACTTC. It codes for CASSPSGQSYEQYF.